This TCR beta chain was captured by sequencing in a study of cytomegalovirus exposure and HLA in healthy donors. Germline-derived CDR1 and CDR2 are LNHDA and SQIVND (reference sequence). V was pared by 10 bases and J by 7 bases, with 26 bases between. This CDR3 is 15 amino acids long. Study-level findings and limits: The study recorded about 160 TCR beta chains that were cytomegalovirus-associated. Among the sequence variants, a highly shared cluster was likely an artifact of sequencing. For presence/absence analyses, sequencing depth was assumed to be roughly uniform across donors. As a later analysis revealed, the rate of TCR association differed by HLA locus, with DRB1 most and HLA-C fewest.

PCR involved 60 Vbeta and 13 Jbeta primers. This table comes from immunoSEQ multiplex PCR, and its TCRdb copy is limited to in-frame clones, with some not included. The data show over 150,000 clones, 77% seen once. On this clone itself: The target antigen is unknown.

The rearrangement uses TRBV19 and TRBJ2-7, with D possibly being TRBD2 (6 bases). This clonotype was sampled from a woman in her 30s in good health and CMV-seropositive. Sequencing input: PBMCs. The CDR3 DNA is TGTGCCACCCGTATGGGGGGATACGAACGGGGGGAGCAGTACTTC. Translated, it gives CATRMGGYERGEQYF. The whole variable domain, remainder taken from reference TRBV19 and TRBJ2-7, is DGGITQSPKYLFRKEGQNVTLSCEQNLNHDAMYWYRQDPGQGLRLIYYSQIVNDFQKGDIAEGYSVSREKKESFPLTVTSAQKNPTAFYLCATRMGGYERGEQYFGPGTRLTVT.